These 32 T cell receptor beta chains were all obtained from the same sample, sequenced in a study of early T cells in non-severe SARS-CoV-2 infection. TCRdb reanalysed the 5' RACE reads using MiXCR and keeps one entry per CDR3 protein. Of about 27,000 distinct CDR3 sequences in the sample, around 5% are singletons; the top ten hold approximately 0.92%. The material sequenced was whole blood. The receptors shown here come from an adult who was a healthcare worker with PCR-confirmed SARS-CoV-2 infection or an uninfected control (not recorded which).

This clonotype was seen repeatedly, ten times or more. The rearrangement joins TRBV28 to TRBJ2-7; 11 bases are shared with TRBD2. Per the germline V gene, CDR1 is MDHEN and CDR2 is SYDVKM. V lost 4 bases to trimming and J lost 3 bases; unmatched junction nucleotides: 8. The CDR3 has 16 residues. The DNA of the CDR3 is TGTGCCAGCAGTTCCTCTGGGACTAGCGGATTCTACGAGCAGTACTTC. Its translation is CASSSSGTSGFYEQYF.

This clonotype was counted at least ten times. This chain uses TRBV4-1 with TRBJ2-3; unclear D gene. Germline V CDR1 and CDR2: MGHRA, YSYEKL. The CDR3 covers 16 residues. The V end lost 2 bases, the J end lost 6 bases, and 18 bases lay between the germline ends. The DNA for the CDR3 is TGCGCCAGCAGCCAAAACCCGGCCTTTACCCAGGATACGCAGTATTTT. It translates to CASSQNPAFTQDTQYF.

This clonotype is categorized as medium-sized. This chain joins TRBV6-2 or TRBV6-3 and TRBJ2-3, with TRBD1 identical over 7 bases. There are 14 residues in the CDR3. The V gene's germline CDR1 is MNHEY and CDR2 SVGEGT. The V segment lost 2 bases and the J segment 4 bases; nucleotides outside the gene matches: 3. The CDR3 sequence: CASSYGTASDTQYF. CDR3 bases: TGTGCCAGCAGTTACGGGACAGCATCAGATACGCAGTATTTT.

This clonotype was found a few times. The chain combines TRBV7-9 with TRBJ1-1, with D uncertain. Germline V gives CDR1 SEHNR, CDR2 FQNEAQ (reference sequence). The CDR3 runs 13 residues. V lost 5 bases, J lost 7 bases, and 14 bases lay in between. CDR3 DNA sequence: TGTGCCAGCAGCGTTGCCGCGGCCCTTGAAGCTTTCTTT. Translation: CASSVAAALEAFF.

This clonotype is medium-sized (0.01 to 0.1%) by share. The J gene is TRBJ2-7, the V gene TRBV9; 7 bases match TRBD2. Per germline, CDR1 SGDLS and CDR2 YYNGEE. V was pared by 3 bases and J by 4 bases, with 13 bases of the junction left unmatched. The CDR3 covers 16 residues. Here the CDR3 DNA reads TGTGCCAGCAGCGAGGGTGAGGGCGGGAGCTGGTACGAGCAGTACTTC. Amino acid sequence: CASSEGEGGSWYEQYF.

This clonotype has ten or more counts. The genes are TRBV20-1 and TRBJ1-6, with 8 bases that match TRBD1. The CDR3 extends over 16 amino acids. Germline V gene sequence: CDR1 DFQATT, CDR2 SNEGSKA (reference sequence). With V trimmed by 6 bases and J by 9 bases, 16 bases remained unmatched. This CDR3 is CSARRRGRADGSPLHF. For the CDR3, the DNA is TGCAGTGCCAGACGCAGGGGGCGGGCAGACGGTTCACCCCTCCACTTT.

This clonotype was observed at least ten times. The genes are TRBV5-8 and TRBJ1-2; the D is unclear. CDR3 length equals 14 residues. V lost 2 bases, J lost 7 bases, and 15 bases lay in between. CDR1 and CDR2 (germline): SGHTS, YDEGEE. The CDR3 nucleotides read TGTGCCAGCAGCTTCTCAGGCTTTGTACGTGGCTACACCTTC. Protein sequence: CASSFSGFVRGYTF.

This clonotype has a count of ten or more. V and J are TRBV7-2 and TRBJ2-2; TRBD2 might be the D (6 bases). CDR1 is SGHTA, CDR2 FQGNSA, per germline. Between the trimmed V and J ends, which lost 1 base and 3 bases, there was a span of 9 bases. The CDR3 is made up of 15 amino acids. The CDR3: CASSLDGGDTGELFF. The CDR3 bases are TGTGCCAGCAGCTTAGACGGCGGGGACACCGGGGAGCTGTTTTTT.

This chain links TRBV7-9 with TRBJ2-2; D not certain. This CDR3 is 16 amino acids long. Germline V CDR1 and CDR2: SEHNR, FQNEAQ (reference sequence). V lost 5 bases and J 1 base, leaving 14 bases between the germline ends. The CDR3 DNA reads as TGTGCCAGCAGCGTCGGCGACATCCAGAACACCGGGGAGCTGTTTTTT. Amino acid sequence: CASSVGDIQNTGELFF. Drawing the rest from reference TRBV7-9 and TRBJ2-2, the complete variable domain is DTGVSQNPRHKITKRGQNVTFRCDPISEHNRLYWYRQTLGQGPEFLTYFQNEAQLEKSRLLSDRFSAERPKGSFSTLEIQRTEQGDSAMYLCASSVGDIQNTGELFFGEGSRLTVL.

Ten or more counts support this clonotype. The CDR3 reads CSAGLAEQGTDTQYF. The CDR3 nucleotides read TGCAGTGCCGGACTAGCGGAGCAGGGCACAGATACGCAGTATTTT. V usage is TRBV20-1 and J usage is TRBJ2-3; TRBD2 agrees at 10 bases. The CDR3 covers 15 residues. Germline CDR1 DFQATT, CDR2 SNEGSKA (reference sequence). With V trimmed by 6 bases and J by 1 base, 7 bases remained unmatched.

CDR3 in amino acids: CASSIWGGRGTDTQYF. DNA of the CDR3: TGTGCCAGCAGCATTTGGGGGGGGAGAGGGACAGATACGCAGTATTTT. The chain recombines TRBV5-4 with TRBJ2-3, with 7 bases that match TRBD2. J was trimmed by 3 bases and V by 4 bases; bases with no gene match: 11. Germline CDR1 SGHNT, CDR2 YYREEE (reference sequence). The CDR3 is 16 amino acids.

This clonotype was counted only a few times. The V and J genes are TRBV10-3 and TRBJ1-1; no reliable D call. V lost 11 bases and J lost 4, with 11 bases in between. Germline V gene sequence: CDR1 ENHRY, CDR2 SYGVKD. The CDR3 has 11 residues. The CDR3 bases are TGTGCCGTCACTTCGGGCACTGAAGCTTTCTTT. Translated, it gives CAVTSGTEAFF.

The chain employs TRBV27 and TRBJ2-7; D uncertain. V lost 5 bases and J 0 bases, leaving 14 bases between the germline ends. CDR3 length: 15 amino acids. Germline lookup yields CDR1 MNHEY and CDR2 SMNVEV (reference sequence). The chain's CDR3 is CASSKDPAVSYEQYF. The CDR3 DNA is TGTGCCAGCAGTAAAGACCCAGCCGTCTCCTACGAGCAGTACTTC.

This chain joins TRBV12-3 or TRBV12-4 and TRBJ2-5; D unclear. This CDR3 is 11 amino acids long. V was cut by 5 bases and J by 5 bases, with 6 bases left in between. CDR3 in amino acids: CASSRTETQYF. DNA of the CDR3: TGTGCCAGCAGTCGTACCGAGACCCAGTACTTC.

This clonotype was seen ten or more times. V usage is TRBV20-1 and J usage is TRBJ2-7; 11 bases are shared with TRBD1. Per germline, CDR1 DFQATT and CDR2 SNEGSKA (reference sequence). This CDR3 is built from 14 residues. V lost 4 bases, J lost 4 bases, and 6 bases stayed unmatched. The CDR3 here is CSAILGQGEYEQYF. Written as DNA, the CDR3 is TGCAGTGCTATCCTGGGACAGGGGGAATACGAGCAGTACTTC.

This clonotype was counted many times. The chain links TRBV7-9 to TRBJ1-1, with 7 bases fitting TRBD1. Germline V CDR1 and CDR2: SEHNR, FQNEAQ (reference sequence). The trim removed 5 bases at V and 6 bases at J, leaving 6 bases unmatched. The CDR3 totals 13 residues. DNA of the CDR3: TGTGCCAGCAGCAGAACAGGGGAGTCTGAAGCTTTCTTT. It yields the protein CASSRTGESEAFF.

Judged by abundance, this clonotype is medium-sized. The V call is TRBV6-4, the J call TRBJ2-3; D remains ambiguous. The CDR3 has 16 amino acids. From germline, CDR1 is MRHNA and CDR2 SNTAGT. With 0 bases removed from V and 1 base from J, the gap between germline ends came to 11 bases. CDR3 DNA sequence: TGTGCCAGCAGTGACTCGGTTCGAATGGGCACAGATACGCAGTATTTT. Residues: CASSDSVRMGTDTQYF.

At least ten counts were recorded for this clonotype. V gene TRBV24-1 combines with J gene TRBJ1-4; no clear D gene. Trimming took 1 base from V and 10 from J, leaving 6 bases between them. Germline-derived CDR1 and CDR2 are KGHDR and SFDVKD. This CDR3 has 12 amino acids. The DNA for the CDR3 is TGTGCCACCAGTGATTTCGGCGGAAAACTGTTTTTT. It translates to CATSDFGGKLFF.

This clonotype was counted ten times or more. This chain joins TRBV20-1 and TRBJ2-7; D is possibly TRBD1 (6 bases). Per the germline V gene, CDR1 is DFQATT and CDR2 is SNEGSKA (reference sequence). V lost 6 bases, J lost 3 bases, and 18 bases lay in between. The CDR3 sequence is 14 residues long. The CDR3 loop reads CSAPRTVGNYEQYF. In DNA, the CDR3 is TGCAGTGCGCCCCGGACAGTCGGCAACTACGAGCAGTACTTC.

This clonotype was found a few times. The chain carries TRBV6-2 or TRBV6-3 and TRBJ2-7, with D perhaps assigned TRBD1 or TRBD2 (6 bases each). This CDR3 comprises 14 residues. V lost 3 bases, J lost 1 base, and 10 bases lay in between. Germline CDR1 reads MNHEY; CDR2 reads SVGEGT. In nucleotides, the CDR3 is TGTGCCAGCAGTTATACGGGGGCATCCTACGAGCAGTACTTC. This translates into CASSYTGASYEQYF.

This clonotype was seen many times. The V and J genes are TRBV28 and TRBJ2-7; D might be TRBD1 (6 bases). CDR3 length: 16 residues. Trimming removed 5 bases at V and 3 bases at J, with 20 bases between. Looked up from germline, CDR1 is MDHEN and CDR2 is SYDVKM. The CDR3 DNA follows: TGTGCCAGCAGTCGCGACAGGACCCTAGGTAGCTACGAGCAGTACTTC. Its protein is CASSRDRTLGSYEQYF.

This clonotype was recorded at least ten times. The chain has TRBV28 and TRBJ2-1, with 7 bases matching TRBD2. V was pared by 6 bases and J by 0 bases, with 17 bases of the junction left unmatched. The length of the CDR3 is 19 residues. The V gene's germline CDR1 is MDHEN and CDR2 SYDVKM. In nucleotides, the CDR3 is TGTGCCAGCAGCCCCTTGAGCGGGAAATCAACAAGCTCCTACAATGAGCAGTTCTTC. Amino acid sequence: CASSPLSGKSTSSYNEQFF.

By share, this clonotype counts as medium-sized (0.01 to 0.1%). CDR3 coding DNA: TGTGCCAGCAAAACATTACGGGCCGGAGCCTCTGGGGCCAACGTCCTGACTTTC. This gives the protein CASKTLRAGASGANVLTF. The chain employs TRBV11-2 and TRBJ2-6; no reliable D call. V was shortened by 7 bases and J by 0 bases, with 19 bases between the two germline ends. The germline V gene has CDR1 SGHAT and CDR2 FQNNGV. The CDR3 loop spans 18 amino acids. Looking up the rest from reference TRBV11-2 and TRBJ2-6 gives the full variable domain: EAGVAQSPRYKIIEKRQSVAFWCNPISGHATLYWYQQILGQGPKLLIQFQNNGVVDDSQLPKDRFSAERLKGVDSTLKIQPAKLEDSAVYLCASKTLRAGASGANVLTFGAGSRLTVL.

This clonotype was recorded a few times. The chain links TRBV11-2 to TRBJ2-7; D is ambiguous. CDR3 length: 12 residues. Trimming took off 4 bases at V and 5 bases at J, with 9 bases between the two ends. Germline V gene data show CDR1 as SGHAT and CDR2 as FQNNGV. Written as DNA, the CDR3 is TGTGCCAGCAGCTCTGTCCGGGACGAGCAGTACTTC. Encoded protein: CASSSVRDEQYF.

This clonotype was seen a few times. This sequence joins TRBV19 and TRBJ2-1; 7 bases are a match to TRBD1. Losses at the gene ends were 2 bases for V and 1 base for J; bases not matched to a gene: 8. The CDR3 contains 17 residues. Germline V lookup: CDR1 LNHDA, CDR2 SQIVND (reference sequence). DNA for the CDR3: TGTGCCAGTAGTATAAATGGACAGGCCTGGTCCTACAATGAGCAGTTCTTC. It translates to CASSINGQAWSYNEQFF.

This clonotype was observed many times. The rearrangement links TRBV10-3 to TRBJ1-1; a weak D match, TRBD1 (5 bases). Germline V gene lookup returns CDR1 ENHRY and CDR2 SYGVKD. With 8 bases removed from V and 1 base from J, the gap between germline ends came to 11 bases. The CDR3 sequence is 13 residues long. The DNA for the CDR3 is TGTGCCATCGGGGGGGATAGGAACACTGAAGCTTTCTTT. Its translation: CAIGGDRNTEAFF.

This clonotype has at least ten counts. The V call is TRBV13, the J call TRBJ2-1; unclear D gene. The V end lost 4 bases, the J end lost 7 bases, and 17 bases lay between the germline ends. The CDR3 has 15 residues. The germline CDR1 and CDR2 sequences are PRHDT and FYEKMQ (reference sequence). The CDR3 bases are TGTGCCAGCAGCTCTACGACCGGGCCGCGGAATGAGCAGTTCTTC. Translating it yields CASSSTTGPRNEQFF.

This clonotype was seen ten or more times. This chain joins TRBV12-3 or TRBV12-4 and TRBJ2-7; D unclear. The CDR3 is 14 residues long. Trimming cost V 2 bases and J 4 bases, with 12 bases left between them. CDR3 sequence reads: CASSLLTLGYEQYF. CDR3 bases: TGTGCCAGCAGTTTACTGACTTTAGGGTACGAGCAGTACTTC.

This clonotype was seen ten or more times. J is TRBJ2-3 and V is TRBV5-1, with TRBD1 matching over 8 bases. V gave up 5 bases and J gave up 2 bases; unmatched junction bases: 7. The germline gives CDR1 SGHRS, CDR2 YFSETQ. There are 15 residues in the CDR3. The chain's CDR3 is CASSPTGADTDTQYF. CDR3 nucleotides: TGCGCCAGCAGTCCGACAGGGGCGGACACAGATACGCAGTATTTT.

This clonotype was detected many times. CDR3 sequence reads: CASSSLGLAGVGETQYF. The CDR3 DNA is TGTGCCAGCAGCTCCCTGGGACTAGCGGGAGTAGGAGAGACCCAGTACTTC. V is TRBV7-2 and J is TRBJ2-5; the match to TRBD2 covers 14 bases. CDR1 and CDR2 (germline): SGHTA, FQGNSA. The CDR3 is made up of 17 amino acids. V was pared by 4 bases and J by 4 bases, with 8 bases of the junction left unmatched.

The table lists this clonotype with many counts. J is TRBJ2-7 and V is TRBV29-1; no firm D call. The CDR3 contains 12 residues. The V gene's germline CDR1 is SQVTM and CDR2 ANQGSEA. V lost 6 bases and J lost 3, with 12 bases in between. The DNA of the CDR3 is TGCAGCGTCCGGACGATCCTCTACGAGCAGTACTTC. This encodes CSVRTILYEQYF.

The rearrangement links TRBV12-3 or TRBV12-4 to TRBJ1-4; D is uncertain. The CDR3 totals 16 residues. V shed 2 bases and J shed 0 bases, with 10 bases lying between them. The CDR3 DNA reads as TGTGCCAGCAGTTTATACAAGGGAGCAACTAATGAAAAACTGTTTTTT. Its protein product is CASSLYKGATNEKLFF.